The clone carrying this T cell receptor beta chain was recorded a few times. What it recognizes is unknown. These data come from a study of response to subunit inactivated influenza vaccine. Study-level results: That few new T cells are recruited by each seasonal influenza vaccination was the authors' suggestion.

MiXCR, run by TCRdb on the RT-PCR reads, gives a single entry per CDR3 protein. The sample has 530,000 or so distinct CDR3 sequences, over 9.5% seen once. The germline CDR1 and CDR2 sequences are SGHRS and YFSETQ. The CDR3 totals 16 residues. V was clipped by 0 bases and J by 1 base, with 8 bases between them. The clonotype originates from a man aged 45-60 years who received an inactivated influenza vaccine. Sequencing was performed on PBMCs from blood, taken on the day of vaccination. The V call is TRBV5-1, the J call TRBJ2-6; tentatively, D is TRBD1 (5 bases). CDR3: CASSLDRSSGANVLTF. As DNA, the CDR3 is TGCGCCAGCAGCTTGGACAGGTCGTCTGGGGCCAACGTCCTGACTTTC.